This TCR beta chain was retrieved from a study of T cell changes during pregnancy in multiple sclerosis (dated by TCRdb to the late 2010s). General notes on the study: The study looked at changes in the T cell repertoire across pregnancy in women with multiple sclerosis.

Trimming leaves V shorter by 8 bases and J shorter by 2 bases, with the junction holding 8 bases beyond the gene matches. The CDR3 runs 14 amino acids, cysteine and phenylalanine included. Here the CDR3 DNA is all that survives: 42 bases in frame from base 1. From the germline V gene, CDR1 is SGHAT and CDR2 is FQNNGV. Worth noting for this clone: Its antigen is currently not known. Base qualities are not at hand, and no much larger clone is one base apart.

Library preparation was by the immunoSEQ multiplex PCR assay. TCRdb took over this immuneACCESS table, retaining in-frame rearrangements with V and J assigned. Such tables are incomplete; in checked studies, under half of the missing clones stem from an unresolved V gene, and the remainder is unexplained. This sample has over 80,000 clones in its table, and 90% of those were observed once. The ten largest make up around 0.8% of the sample. The TCR sequence derives from a female donor in good health, enrolled as a control in a pregnancy study. The source was peripheral blood, collected in the second trimester of pregnancy. The chain is made from TRBV11-2 and TRBJ1-2; 7 central nucleotides agree with TRBD1. The nucleotides are TGTGCCAGCCGTTACCTACAGGGGAACTATGGCTACACCTTC. This yields the protein CASRYLQGNYGYTF.